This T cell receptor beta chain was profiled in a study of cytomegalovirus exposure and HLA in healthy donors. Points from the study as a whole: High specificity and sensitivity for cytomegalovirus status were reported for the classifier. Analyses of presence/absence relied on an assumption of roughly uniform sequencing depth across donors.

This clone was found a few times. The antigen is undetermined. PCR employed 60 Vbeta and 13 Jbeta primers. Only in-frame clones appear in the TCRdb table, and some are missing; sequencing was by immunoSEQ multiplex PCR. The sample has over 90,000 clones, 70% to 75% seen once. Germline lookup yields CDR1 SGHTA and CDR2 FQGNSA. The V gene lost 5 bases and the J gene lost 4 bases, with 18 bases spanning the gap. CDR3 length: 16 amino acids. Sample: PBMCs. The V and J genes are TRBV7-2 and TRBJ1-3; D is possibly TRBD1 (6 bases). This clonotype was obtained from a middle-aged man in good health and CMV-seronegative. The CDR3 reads CASSLRAGALGNTIYF. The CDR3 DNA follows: TGTGCCAGCAGCCTTCGGGCGGGGGCGCTAGGAAACACCATATATTTT.